This record concerns one TCR beta chain sequence. What it recognizes is unknown. This specimen belongs to a study of a mutant IDH1 vaccine in newly diagnosed glioma. Study-level background: Of the patients given treatment, approximately 60% were male and about 40% were female, and a mean age of around 44 years was recorded. The therapy given earlier, which was standard therapy, consisted of radiotherapy, temozolomide, or both, and most of the patients received both.

Only in-frame clones appear in the TCRdb table, and some are missing; sequencing was by immunoSEQ multiplex PCR. The sample has tens of thousands of clones, just under 85% seen once. The CDR3 sequence is 14 residues long. V was pared by 6 bases and J by 4 bases, with 4 bases of the junction left unmatched. Germline-derived CDR1 and CDR2 are MNHEY and SVGAGI. The sample's time point: week 5, during vaccination. All doses held 300 ug of mutant IDH1 20-mer peptide, with topical imiquimod. Tumors from donors were new WHO grade 3 or 4 IDH1-mutant astrocytomas with ATRX loss. The specimen comprised PBMCs, sampled from a glioma patient whose treatment included an IDH1 peptide vaccine. The chain joins TRBV6-5 to TRBJ2-1; 9 nucleotides align to TRBD2. The TCR was taken from a man aged 25-45 years with glioma. The CDR3 loop is CASRRLAEYNEQFF. CDR3 coding DNA: TGTGCCAGCAGGAGACTAGCGGAGTACAATGAGCAGTTCTTC.